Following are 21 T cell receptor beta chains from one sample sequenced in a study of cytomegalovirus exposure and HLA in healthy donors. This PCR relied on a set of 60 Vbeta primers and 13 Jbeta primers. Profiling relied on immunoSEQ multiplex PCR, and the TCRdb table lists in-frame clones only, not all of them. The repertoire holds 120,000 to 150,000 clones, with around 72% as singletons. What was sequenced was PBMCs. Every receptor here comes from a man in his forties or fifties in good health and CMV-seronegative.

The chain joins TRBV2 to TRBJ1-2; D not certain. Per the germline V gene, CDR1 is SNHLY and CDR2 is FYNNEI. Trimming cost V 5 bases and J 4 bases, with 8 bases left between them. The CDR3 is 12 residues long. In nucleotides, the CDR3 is TGTGCCAGCAGTCCCCTAACCTATGGCTACACCTTC. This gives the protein CASSPLTYGYTF.

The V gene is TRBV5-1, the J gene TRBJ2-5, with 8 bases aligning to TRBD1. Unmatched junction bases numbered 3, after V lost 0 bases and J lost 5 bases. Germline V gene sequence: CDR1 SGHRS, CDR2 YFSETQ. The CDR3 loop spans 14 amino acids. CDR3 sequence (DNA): TGCGCCAGCAGCTTGGATTACAGGGGGGAGACCCAGTACTTC. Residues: CASSLDYRGETQYF.

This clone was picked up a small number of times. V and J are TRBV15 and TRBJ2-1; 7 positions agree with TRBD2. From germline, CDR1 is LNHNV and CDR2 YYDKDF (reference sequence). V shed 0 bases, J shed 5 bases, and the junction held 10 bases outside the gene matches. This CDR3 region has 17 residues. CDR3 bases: TGTGCCACCAGCAGAGATTACCTCGCGGGAGACCACAATGAGCAGTTCTTC. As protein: CATSRDYLAGDHNEQFF.

DNA for the CDR3: TGTGCCAGCAGCCCCTGGACAGGGGCCACAGATACGCAGTATTTT. Translation: CASSPWTGATDTQYF. The chain has TRBV7-9 and TRBJ2-3; 9 bases match TRBD1. V was pared by 5 bases and J by 2 bases, with 5 bases of the junction left unmatched. Germline CDR1 is SEHNR and CDR2 is FQNEAQ (reference sequence). This CDR3 is 15 amino acids long.

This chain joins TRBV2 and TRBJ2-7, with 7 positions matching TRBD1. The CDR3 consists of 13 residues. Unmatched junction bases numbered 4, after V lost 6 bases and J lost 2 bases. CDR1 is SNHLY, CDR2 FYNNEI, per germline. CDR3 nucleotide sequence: TGTGCCAGCAGGAGACAGGGTACCTACGAGCAGTACTTC. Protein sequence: CASRRQGTYEQYF.

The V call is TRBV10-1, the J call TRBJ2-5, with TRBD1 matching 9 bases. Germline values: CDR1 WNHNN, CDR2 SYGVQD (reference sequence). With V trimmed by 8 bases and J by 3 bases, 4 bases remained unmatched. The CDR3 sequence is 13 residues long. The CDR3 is CASQRDREETQYF. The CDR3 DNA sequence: TGCGCCAGCCAACGGGACAGGGAAGAGACCCAGTACTTC.

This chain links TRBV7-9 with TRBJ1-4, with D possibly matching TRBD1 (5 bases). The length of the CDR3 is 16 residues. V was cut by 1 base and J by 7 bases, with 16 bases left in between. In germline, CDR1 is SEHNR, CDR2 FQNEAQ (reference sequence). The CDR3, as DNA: TGTGCCAGCAGCTTAGATCAGGGACTGAGGCCTGAAAAACTGTTTTTT. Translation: CASSLDQGLRPEKLFF.

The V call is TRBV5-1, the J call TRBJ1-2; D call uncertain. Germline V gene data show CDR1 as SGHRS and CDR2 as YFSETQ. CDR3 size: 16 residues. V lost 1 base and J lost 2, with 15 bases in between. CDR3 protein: CASSLRPVLGNYGYTF. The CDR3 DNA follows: TGCGCCAGCAGCTTGAGGCCAGTCCTCGGGAACTATGGCTACACCTTC.

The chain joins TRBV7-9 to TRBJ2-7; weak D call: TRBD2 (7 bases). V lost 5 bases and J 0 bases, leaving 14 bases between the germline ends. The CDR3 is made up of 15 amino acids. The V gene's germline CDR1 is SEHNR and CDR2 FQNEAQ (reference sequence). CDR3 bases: TGTGCCAGCAGCAGGGGGGGGGTCGACTCCTACGAGCAGTACTTC. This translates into CASSRGGVDSYEQYF. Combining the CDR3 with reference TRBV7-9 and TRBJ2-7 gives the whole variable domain DTGVSQNPRHKITKRGQNVTFRCDPISEHNRLYWYRQTLGQGPEFLTYFQNEAQLEKSRLLSDRFSAERPKGSFSTLEIQRTEQGDSAMYLCASSRGGVDSYEQYFGPGTRLTVT.

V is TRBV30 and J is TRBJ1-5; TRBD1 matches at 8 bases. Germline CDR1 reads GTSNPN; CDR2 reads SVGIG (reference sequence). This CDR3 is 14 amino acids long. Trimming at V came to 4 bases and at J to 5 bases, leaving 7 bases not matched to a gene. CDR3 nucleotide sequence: TGTGCCTGGACCGACAGGGGAGCCGATCAGCCCCAGCATTTT. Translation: CAWTDRGADQPQHF.

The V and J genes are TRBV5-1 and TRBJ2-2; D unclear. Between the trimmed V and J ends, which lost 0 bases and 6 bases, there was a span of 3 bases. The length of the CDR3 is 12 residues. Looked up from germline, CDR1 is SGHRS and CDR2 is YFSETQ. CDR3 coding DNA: TGCGCCAGCAGCTTGGGAGCCGGGGAGCTGTTTTTT. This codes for CASSLGAGELFF.

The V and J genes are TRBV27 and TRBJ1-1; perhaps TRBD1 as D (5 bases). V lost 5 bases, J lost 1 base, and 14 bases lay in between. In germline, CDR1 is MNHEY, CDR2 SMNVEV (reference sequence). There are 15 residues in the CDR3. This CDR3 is CASSPLQEKNTEAFF. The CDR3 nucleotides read TGTGCCAGCAGTCCCTTACAGGAGAAGAACACTGAAGCTTTCTTT.

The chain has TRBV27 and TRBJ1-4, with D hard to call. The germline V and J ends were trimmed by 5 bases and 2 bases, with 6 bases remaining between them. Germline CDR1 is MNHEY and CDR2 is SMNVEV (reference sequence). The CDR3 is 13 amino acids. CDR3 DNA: TGTGCCAGCAGTCTCCTGACTAATGAAAAACTGTTTTTT. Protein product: CASSLLTNEKLFF.

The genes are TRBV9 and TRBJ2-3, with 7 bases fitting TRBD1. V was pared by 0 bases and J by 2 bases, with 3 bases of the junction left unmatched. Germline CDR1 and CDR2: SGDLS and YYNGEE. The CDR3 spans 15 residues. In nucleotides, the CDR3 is TGTGCCAGCAGCGTAGGGACAGGCCCCACAGATACGCAGTATTTT. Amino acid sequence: CASSVGTGPTDTQYF. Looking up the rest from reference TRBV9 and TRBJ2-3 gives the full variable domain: DSGVTQTPKHLITATGQRVTLRCSPRSGDLSVYWYQQSLDQGLQFLIQYYNGEERAKGNILERFSAQQFPDLHSELNLSSLELGDSALYFCASSVGTGPTDTQYFGPGTRLTVL.

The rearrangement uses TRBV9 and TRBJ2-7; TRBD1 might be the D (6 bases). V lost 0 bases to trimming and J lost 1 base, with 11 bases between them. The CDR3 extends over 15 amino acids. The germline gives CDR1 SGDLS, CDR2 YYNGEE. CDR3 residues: CASSVAPDSSYEQYF. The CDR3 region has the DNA TGTGCCAGCAGCGTAGCCCCGGACAGTTCCTACGAGCAGTACTTC. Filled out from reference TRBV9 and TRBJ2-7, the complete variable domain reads DSGVTQTPKHLITATGQRVTLRCSPRSGDLSVYWYQQSLDQGLQFLIQYYNGEERAKGNILERFSAQQFPDLHSELNLSSLELGDSALYFCASSVAPDSSYEQYFGPGTRLTVT.

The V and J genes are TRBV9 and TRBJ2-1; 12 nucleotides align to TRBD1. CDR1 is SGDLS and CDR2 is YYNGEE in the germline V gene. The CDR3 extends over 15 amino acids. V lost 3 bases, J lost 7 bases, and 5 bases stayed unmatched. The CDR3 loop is CASSARDRGLNEQFF. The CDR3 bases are TGTGCCAGCAGCGCCCGGGACAGGGGGCTTAATGAGCAGTTCTTC.

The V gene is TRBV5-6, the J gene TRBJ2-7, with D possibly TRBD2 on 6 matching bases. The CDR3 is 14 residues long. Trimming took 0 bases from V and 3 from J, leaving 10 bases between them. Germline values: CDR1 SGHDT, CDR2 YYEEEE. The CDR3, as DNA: TGTGCCAGCAGCTTGGGAGGAGGGGTCTACGAGCAGTACTTC. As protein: CASSLGGGVYEQYF. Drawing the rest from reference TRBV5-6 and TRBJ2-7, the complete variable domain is DAGVTQSPTHLIKTRGQQVTLRCSPKSGHDTVSWYQQALGQGPQFIFQYYEEEERQRGNFPDRFSGHQFPNYSSELNVNALLLGDSALYLCASSLGGGVYEQYFGPGTRLTVT.

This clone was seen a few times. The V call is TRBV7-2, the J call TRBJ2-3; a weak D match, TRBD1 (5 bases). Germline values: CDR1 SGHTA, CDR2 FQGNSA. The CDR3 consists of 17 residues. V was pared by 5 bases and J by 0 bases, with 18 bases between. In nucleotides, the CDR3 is TGTGCCAGCAGCCCCCACACTACAGGCTACAGCACAGATACGCAGTATTTT. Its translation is CASSPHTTGYSTDTQYF.

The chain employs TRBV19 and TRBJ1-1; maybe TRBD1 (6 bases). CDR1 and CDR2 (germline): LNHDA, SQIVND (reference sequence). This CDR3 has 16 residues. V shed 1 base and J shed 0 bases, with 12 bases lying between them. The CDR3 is CASSIVAGGVNTEAFF. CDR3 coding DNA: TGTGCCAGTAGTATAGTAGCGGGGGGCGTGAACACTGAAGCTTTCTTT.

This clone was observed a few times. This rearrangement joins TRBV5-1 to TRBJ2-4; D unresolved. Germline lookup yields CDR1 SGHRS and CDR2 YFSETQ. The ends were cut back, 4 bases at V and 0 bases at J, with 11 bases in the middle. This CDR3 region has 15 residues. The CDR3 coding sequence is TGCGCCAGCAGCAAACTGGTTGGAGCCAAAAACATTCAGTACTTC. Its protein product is CASSKLVGAKNIQYF.

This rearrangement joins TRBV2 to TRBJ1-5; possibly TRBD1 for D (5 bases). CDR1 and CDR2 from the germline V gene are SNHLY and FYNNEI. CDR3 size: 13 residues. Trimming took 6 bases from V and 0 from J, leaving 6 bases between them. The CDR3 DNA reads TGTGCCAGCAGGACAGCTAGCAATCAGCCCCAGCATTTT. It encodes CASRTASNQPQHF.